This entry features one T cell receptor beta chain sequence. This entry is derived from a study of blood T cell repertoires in COVID-19. Study summary: Donors in the United States, Italy and Spain gave samples during acute or convalescent COVID-19. PBMCs, B-cell-depleted T cells, or T cells were the source of the cDNA or gDNA that made up the material.

The J segment lost 3 bases and the V segment lost 3 bases, leaving 2 bases of the junction unmatched. CDR1 is SGDLS and CDR2 is YYNGEE in the germline V gene. This CDR3 contains 15 residues. The data were produced by immunoSEQ multiplex PCR, yet TCRdb's version contains in-frame clones alone and is incomplete. This table has 60,000 or so clones, around four fifths appearing once. The clonotype was recovered from a man aged 55 to 69 with acute or convalescent COVID-19. Sequencing was performed on peripheral blood. This chain links TRBV9 with TRBJ1-3, with 11 bases fitting TRBD1. The CDR3 DNA is TGTGCCAGCAGCGAGGGGACAGGGGGTGGAAACACCATATATTTT. Translated: CASSEGTGGGNTIYF. The full variable domain, its missing parts supplied by reference TRBV9 and TRBJ1-3, is DSGVTQTPKHLITATGQRVTLRCSPRSGDLSVYWYQQSLDQGLQFLIQYYNGEERAKGNILERFSAQQFPDLHSELNLSSLELGDSALYFCASSEGTGGGNTIYFGEGSWLTVV.